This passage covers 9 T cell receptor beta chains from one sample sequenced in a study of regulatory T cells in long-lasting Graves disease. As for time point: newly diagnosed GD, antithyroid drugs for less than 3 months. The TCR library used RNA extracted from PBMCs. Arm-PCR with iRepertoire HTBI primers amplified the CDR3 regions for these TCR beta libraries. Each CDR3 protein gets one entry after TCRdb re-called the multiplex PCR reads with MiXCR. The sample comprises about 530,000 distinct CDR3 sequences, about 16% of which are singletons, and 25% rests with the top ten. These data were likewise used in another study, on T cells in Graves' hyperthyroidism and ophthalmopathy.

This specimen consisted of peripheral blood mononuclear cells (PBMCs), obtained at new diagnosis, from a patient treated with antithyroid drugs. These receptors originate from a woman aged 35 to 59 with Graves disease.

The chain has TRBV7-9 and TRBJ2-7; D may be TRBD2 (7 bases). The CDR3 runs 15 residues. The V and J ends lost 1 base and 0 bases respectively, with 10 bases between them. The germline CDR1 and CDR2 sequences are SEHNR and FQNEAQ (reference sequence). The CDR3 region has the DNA TGTGCCAGCAGCTTAGACGGGGGGCACTCCTACGAGCAGTACTTC. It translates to CASSLDGGHSYEQYF.

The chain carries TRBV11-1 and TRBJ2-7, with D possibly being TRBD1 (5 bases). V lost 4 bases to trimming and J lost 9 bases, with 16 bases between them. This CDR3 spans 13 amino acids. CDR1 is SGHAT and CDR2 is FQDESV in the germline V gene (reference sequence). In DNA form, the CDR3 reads TGTGCCAGCAGCTCGACCAGGGAAGGCGTGCAGTACTTC. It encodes CASSSTREGVQYF.

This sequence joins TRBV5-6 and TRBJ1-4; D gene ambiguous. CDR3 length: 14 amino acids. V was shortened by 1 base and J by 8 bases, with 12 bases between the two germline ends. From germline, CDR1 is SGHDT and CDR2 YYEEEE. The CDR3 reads CASSLSPEEEKLFF. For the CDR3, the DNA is TGTGCCAGCAGCTTGTCACCGGAGGAGGAAAAACTGTTTTTT.

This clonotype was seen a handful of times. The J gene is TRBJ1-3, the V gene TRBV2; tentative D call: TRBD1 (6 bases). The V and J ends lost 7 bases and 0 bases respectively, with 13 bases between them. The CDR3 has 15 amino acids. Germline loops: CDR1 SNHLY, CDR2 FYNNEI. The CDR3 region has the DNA TGTGCCAGCACCCCCGGGGGCGGCTCTGGAAACACCATATATTTT. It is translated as CASTPGGGSGNTIYF.

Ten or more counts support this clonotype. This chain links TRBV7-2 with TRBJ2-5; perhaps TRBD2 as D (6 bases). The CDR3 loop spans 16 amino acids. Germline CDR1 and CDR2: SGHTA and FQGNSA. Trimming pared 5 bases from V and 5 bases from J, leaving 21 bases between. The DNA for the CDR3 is TGTGCCAGCAGCCTCTTGGGAGCGGGCGTCCGGGAGACCCAGTACTTC. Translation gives CASSLLGAGVRETQYF.

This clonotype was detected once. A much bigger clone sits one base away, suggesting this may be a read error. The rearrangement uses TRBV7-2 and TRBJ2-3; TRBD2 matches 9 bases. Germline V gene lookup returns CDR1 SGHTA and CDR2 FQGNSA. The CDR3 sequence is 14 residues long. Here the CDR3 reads CASDQRGALYTQYF. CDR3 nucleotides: TGTGCGAGCGACCAGCGGGGGGCACTTTACACGCAGTATTTT.

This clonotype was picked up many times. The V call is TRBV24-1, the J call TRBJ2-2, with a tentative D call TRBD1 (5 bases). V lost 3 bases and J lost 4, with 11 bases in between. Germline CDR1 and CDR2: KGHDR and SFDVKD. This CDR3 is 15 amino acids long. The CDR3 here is CATSDTRQTTGELFF. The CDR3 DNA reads TGTGCCACCAGTGATACACGACAGACCACCGGGGAGCTGTTTTTT.

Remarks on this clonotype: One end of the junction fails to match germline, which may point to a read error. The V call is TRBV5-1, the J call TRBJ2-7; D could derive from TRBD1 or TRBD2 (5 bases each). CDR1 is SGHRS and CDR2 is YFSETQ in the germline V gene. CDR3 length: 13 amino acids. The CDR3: CASSSGLGDEQHF. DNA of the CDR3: TGCGCCAGCAGCTCCGGACTGGGGGACGAGCAGCACTTC.

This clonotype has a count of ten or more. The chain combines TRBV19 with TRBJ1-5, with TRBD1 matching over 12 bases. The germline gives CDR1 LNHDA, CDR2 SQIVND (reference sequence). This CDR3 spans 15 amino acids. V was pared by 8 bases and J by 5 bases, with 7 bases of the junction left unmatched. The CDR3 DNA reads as TGTGCCAGTCGGGACAGGGGGCGCGGGGATCAGCCCCAGCATTTT. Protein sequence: CASRDRGRGDQPQHF.